The present T cell receptor beta chain was sequenced within a study of shared T cell receptors in the human thymus. In germline, CDR1 is LNHDA, CDR2 SQIVND (reference sequence). CDR3 length equals 19 residues. The V gene end was trimmed by 5 bases and the J gene end by 1 base; junction bases not matched to a gene: 17. Generated by immunoSEQ multiplex PCR, the TCRdb table keeps only in-frame clones and is missing some. Among approximately 490,000 clones listed, around three quarters were seen once. The same sample was also used in a study of human thymus T cells. That paper adds: Corrective cardiac surgery supplied the resected thymus tissue. Thymic repertoires overlap heavily among unrelated individuals, related research has reported.

Sequenced sample: thymocytes. This chain connects TRBV19 to TRBJ1-5; the match to TRBD1 covers 7 bases. The TCR comes from a boy less than two years old with a congenital heart defect. This CDR3 is CASSHNGGFGQESNQPQHF. Written as DNA, the CDR3 is TGTGCCAGTAGTCACAACGGTGGCTTTGGACAGGAGAGCAATCAGCCCCAGCATTTT.